This T cell receptor (beta chain) was observed in a study of blood T cell repertoires in COVID-19. Sequenced by immunoSEQ multiplex PCR; TCRdb stores in-frame clones only, minus some. The top ten clones hold less than 6% of a sample with roughly 300,000 clones, nearly 90% of them seen once. Germline V lookup: CDR1 SGHTA, CDR2 FQGNSA. The CDR3 has 15 amino acids. Trimming cost V 6 bases and J 2 bases, with 16 bases left between them. Cohort 3 donors counted as recovered after two negative PCRs, clearance, or resolved symptoms. The chain carries TRBV7-2 and TRBJ1-2; perhaps TRBD1 as D (5 bases). The receptor's source is a woman aged 25 to 39 who had recovered from COVID-19. Sequenced: PBMCs or T cells enriched from blood (not recorded which). CDR3 sequence (DNA): TGTGCCAGCAGTTCTCCTAGGAGGGGCAACTATGGCTACACCTTC. The encoded protein is CASSSPRRGNYGYTF.